Shown below are 16 T cell receptor beta chains from a single sample sequenced in a study of CD8+ T cells in alopecia areata (dated by TCRdb to the late 2010s). The library was made by the immunoSEQ multiplex PCR assay. For TCR sequencing, RNA was extracted from every sample and reverse transcribed into cDNA to serve as template. The table was pulled from immuneACCESS by TCRdb, which kept in-frame rearrangements only. Such tables lose some clones; where checked, under half of the loss comes from unresolved V genes, and the rest has no known cause. Within this sample are roughly 250,000 clones, with around 67% of them counted one time only. Of the sample, 1% to 1.5% falls within the top ten clones. The time point label here, explained by the study, means: baseline before oral tofacitinib. The sequenced sample was CD4+ T cells sorted from blood, obtained at week 0. Receptors originate from a human donor with alopecia areata.

This clone was detected only a few times. This chain's CDR3 is CSVAHPTGWGTGELFF. The CDR3 DNA reads as TGCAGCGTTGCCCATCCGACAGGGTGGGGTACCGGGGAGCTGTTTTTT. The chain links TRBV29-1 to TRBJ2-2; 7 bases fit TRBD1. Germline CDR1 is SQVTM and CDR2 is ANQGSEA. J lost 5 bases, V lost 4 bases, and 13 bases had no gene match. This CDR3 is built from 16 residues.

This clone was detected only once. The chain recombines TRBV4-3 with TRBJ2-7, with TRBD1 matching over 7 bases. Germline V gene sequence: CDR1 LGHNA, CDR2 YSLEER. After removal of 0 bases from V and 5 bases from J, the junction contained 16 bases not matched to a gene. The CDR3 spans 18 residues. The CDR3 spells CASSQDRDRVGIRNEQYF. CDR3 DNA: TGCGCCAGCAGCCAAGACCGAGACAGGGTAGGGATAAGGAACGAGCAGTACTTC.

Only a few counts were recorded for this clone. This chain joins TRBV15 and TRBJ2-5; a weak D match, TRBD1 (6 bases). There are 16 residues in the CDR3. Germline CDR1 and CDR2: LNHNV and YYDKDF (reference sequence). V lost 0 bases and J 5 bases, leaving 16 bases between the germline ends. The DNA of the CDR3 is TGTGCCACCAGCAGAGATGTAGCAGGGGCCGGGGAGACCCAGTACTTC. Translating it yields CATSRDVAGAGETQYF.

This clone showed up just once. J is TRBJ2-2 and V is TRBV6-6; TRBD1 might be the D (5 bases). The CDR3 extends over 16 amino acids. The V end lost 6 bases, the J end lost 3 bases, and 17 bases lay between the germline ends. Per germline, CDR1 MNHNY and CDR2 SVGAGI (reference sequence). This CDR3 is CASRDSNLPDTGELFF. The CDR3 DNA sequence: TGTGCCAGCAGAGACAGTAATCTTCCCGACACCGGGGAGCTGTTTTTT.

The chain carries TRBV30 and TRBJ1-2; D is possibly TRBD1 (5 bases). The germline gives CDR1 GTSNPN, CDR2 SVGIG (reference sequence). The CDR3 is made up of 13 amino acids. V lost 5 bases and J 6 bases, leaving 16 bases between the germline ends. The CDR3 DNA follows: TGTGCCTGGTCCTTGGAGGGAGGGGATGGCTACACCTTC. Its protein is CAWSLEGGDGYTF.

This clone was found a few times. This chain joins TRBV5-4 and TRBJ2-5; 9 bases line up with TRBD2. Germline values: CDR1 SGHNT, CDR2 YYREEE (reference sequence). With V trimmed by 7 bases and J by 1 base, 5 bases remained unmatched. The CDR3 is 14 residues long. CDR3 loop: CASAGGNLQETQYF. The CDR3 nucleotides read TGTGCCAGCGCGGGGGGGAACCTCCAAGAGACCCAGTACTTC. Complete variable domain (other parts from reference TRBV5-4 and TRBJ2-5): ETGVTQSPTHLIKTRGQQVTLRCSSQSGHNTVSWYQQALGQGPQFIFQYYREEENGRGNFPPRFSGLQFPNYSSELNVNALELDDSALYLCASAGGNLQETQYFGPGTRLLVL.

This clone was found a few times. V gene TRBV5-1 combines with J gene TRBJ2-1, with 8 bases lining up with TRBD1. Trimming removed 2 bases from V and 1 base from J; junction bases left unmatched: 2. Per germline, CDR1 SGHRS and CDR2 YFSETQ. The CDR3 is made up of 15 amino acids. CDR3 loop: CASSFTGGSYNEQFF. For the CDR3, the DNA is TGCGCCAGCAGCTTTACAGGGGGGTCCTACAATGAGCAGTTCTTC.

CDR3 loop: CASSLEGYRAGANVLTF. CDR3 nucleotides: TGCGCCAGCAGCTTGGAGGGGTACAGAGCTGGGGCCAACGTCCTGACTTTC. V is TRBV5-1 and J is TRBJ2-6, with D perhaps matching TRBD1 (5 bases). Per germline, CDR1 SGHRS and CDR2 YFSETQ. Trimming left V 0 bases short and J 2 bases short, with 12 bases between. This CDR3 comprises 17 residues.

This clone was seen a handful of times. The chain uses TRBV5-5 and TRBJ2-6, with a weak D call TRBD1 (5 bases). V was shortened by 4 bases and J by 4 bases, with 12 bases between the two germline ends. In germline, CDR1 is SGHKS, CDR2 YYEKEE (reference sequence). This CDR3 has 15 residues. CDR3 DNA sequence: TGTGCCAGCAGCAAACAGGCGCCCGGGGCCAACGTCCTGACTTTC. Residues: CASSKQAPGANVLTF.

The rearrangement joins TRBV5-1 to TRBJ1-1; tentative D call: TRBD1 (6 bases). In germline, CDR1 is SGHRS, CDR2 YFSETQ. This CDR3 spans 15 amino acids. The V end lost 2 bases, the J end lost 1 base, and 12 bases lay between the germline ends. This CDR3 reads CASSFSGQTNTEAFF. CDR3 in DNA: TGCGCCAGCAGCTTCTCCGGACAGACGAACACTGAAGCTTTCTTT.

The table lists this clone with a count of one. The V gene is TRBV5-6, the J gene TRBJ2-7, with D unclear. This CDR3 is built from 16 residues. Trimming pared 0 bases from V and 0 bases from J, leaving 13 bases between. From germline, CDR1 is SGHDT and CDR2 YYEEEE. The CDR3: CASSLVGRQISYEQYF. CDR3 sequence (DNA): TGTGCCAGCAGCTTGGTCGGACGGCAGATCTCCTACGAGCAGTACTTC.

This clone showed up just a few times. The chain couples TRBV7-2 to TRBJ2-1; weak D call: TRBD2 (5 bases). The CDR3 consists of 13 residues. The V and J ends lost 5 bases and 9 bases respectively, with 14 bases between them. From germline, CDR1 is SGHTA and CDR2 FQGNSA. This chain's CDR3 is CASSGGVAGEQFF. The CDR3 coding sequence is TGTGCCAGCAGCGGAGGTGTGGCGGGTGAGCAGTTCTTC.

This clone has a handful of counts. The chain employs TRBV7-9 and TRBJ2-3; TRBD1 matches at 8 bases. Germline V gene sequence: CDR1 SEHNR, CDR2 FQNEAQ (reference sequence). Trimming cost V 4 bases and J 0 bases; bases outside gene matches: 15. The CDR3 loop spans 19 amino acids. The CDR3 region has the DNA TGTGCCAGCAGCTATATCCCCACCGGGACAGGCGCGAGCACAGATACGCAGTATTTT. Protein product: CASSYIPTGTGASTDTQYF. Full variable domain (outside the CDR3, taken from reference TRBV7-9 and TRBJ2-3): DTGVSQNPRHKITKRGQNVTFRCDPISEHNRLYWYRQTLGQGPEFLTYFQNEAQLEKSRLLSDRFSAERPKGSFSTLEIQRTEQGDSAMYLCASSYIPTGTGASTDTQYFGPGTRLTVL.

This clone has just a few counts. V is TRBV5-1 and J is TRBJ1-1, with TRBD1 identical over 7 bases. V lost 3 bases, J lost 5 bases, and 7 bases stayed unmatched. The germline V gene has CDR1 SGHRS and CDR2 YFSETQ. This CDR3 contains 14 residues. The CDR3: CASSSQGVQTEAFF. The CDR3 coding sequence is TGCGCCAGCAGCTCCCAGGGGGTTCAAACTGAAGCTTTCTTT.

This clone appeared many times. The chain carries TRBV7-2 and TRBJ1-4; 7 bases agree with TRBD1. Germline V gene sequence: CDR1 SGHTA, CDR2 FQGNSA. Unmatched junction bases numbered 8, after V lost 5 bases and J lost 8 bases. This CDR3 is 14 amino acids long. The CDR3 DNA sequence: TGTGCCAGCAGCCAAGGGGGCGCATGGGAAAAACTGTTTTTT. Encoded protein: CASSQGGAWEKLFF.

The gene calls are TRBV29-1 and TRBJ1-2; D call uncertain. This CDR3 is built from 12 residues. V gave up 8 bases and J gave up 5 bases, with 15 bases separating them. From germline, CDR1 is SQVTM and CDR2 ANQGSEA. CDR3 bases: TGCAGCTCGGGCATGGGAGGTTATGGCTACACCTTC. The encoded protein is CSSGMGGYGYTF.